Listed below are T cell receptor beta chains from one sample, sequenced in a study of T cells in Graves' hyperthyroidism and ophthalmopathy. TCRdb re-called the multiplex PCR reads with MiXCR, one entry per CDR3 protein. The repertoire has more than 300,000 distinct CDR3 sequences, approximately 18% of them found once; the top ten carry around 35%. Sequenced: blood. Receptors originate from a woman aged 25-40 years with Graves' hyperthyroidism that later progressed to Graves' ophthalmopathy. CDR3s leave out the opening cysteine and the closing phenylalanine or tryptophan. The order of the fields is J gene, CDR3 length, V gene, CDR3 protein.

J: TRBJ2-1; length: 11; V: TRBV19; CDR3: ASSIIWGNEQF
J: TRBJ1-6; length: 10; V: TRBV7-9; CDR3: ASSFGQGPLH
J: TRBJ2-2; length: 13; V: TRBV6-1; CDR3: ASTIRDEGPGELF
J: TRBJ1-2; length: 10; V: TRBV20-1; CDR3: SARDTNYGYT
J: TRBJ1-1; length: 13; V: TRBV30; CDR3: AWSVRTGGNTEAF
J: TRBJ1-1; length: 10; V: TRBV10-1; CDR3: ASSDWDTEAF
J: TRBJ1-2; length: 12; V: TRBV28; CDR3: ASSTDAELWGYT
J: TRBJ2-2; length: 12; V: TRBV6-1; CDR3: ASSGQGSSGELF
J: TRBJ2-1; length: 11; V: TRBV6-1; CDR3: ASGTSTYNEQF
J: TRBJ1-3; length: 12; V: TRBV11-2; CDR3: ASIGKTGPNTIY
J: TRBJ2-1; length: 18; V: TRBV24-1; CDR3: ATSDSGLAGAGGIYNEQF
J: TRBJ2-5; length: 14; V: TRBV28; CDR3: ASRTRLAGSEETQY
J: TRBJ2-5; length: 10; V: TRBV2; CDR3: ASDPELETQY
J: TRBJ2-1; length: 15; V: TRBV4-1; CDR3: ASSQEGARVVYYEQF
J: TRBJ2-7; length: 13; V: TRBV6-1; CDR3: ASSERLAGSYEQY
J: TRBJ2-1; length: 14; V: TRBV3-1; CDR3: ASSRLSGSGYNEQF
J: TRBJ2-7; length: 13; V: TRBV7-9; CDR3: ASSLGQPFSYEQY
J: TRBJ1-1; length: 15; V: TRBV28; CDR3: AISEAPFGQVGSEAF
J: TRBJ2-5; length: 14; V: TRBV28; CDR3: ASSLPAGSYQETQY
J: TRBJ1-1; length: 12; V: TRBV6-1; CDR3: ASSYKGANTEAF
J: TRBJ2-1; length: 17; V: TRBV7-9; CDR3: ASSLGGTSGRSQRNEQF
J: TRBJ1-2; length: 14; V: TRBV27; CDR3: ASSLFYTEANYGYT
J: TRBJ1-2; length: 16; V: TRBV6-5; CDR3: ASSSPRRDRGRNYGYT
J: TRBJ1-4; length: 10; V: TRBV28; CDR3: ASSLFGGRLF
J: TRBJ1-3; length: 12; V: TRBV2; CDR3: ASSGNSPGNTIY
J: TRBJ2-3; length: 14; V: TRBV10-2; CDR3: ASSESVRGSTDTQY
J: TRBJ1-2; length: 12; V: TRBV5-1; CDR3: ASSLKGIGEGYT
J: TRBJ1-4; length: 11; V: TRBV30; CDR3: VLSRGSNEKLF
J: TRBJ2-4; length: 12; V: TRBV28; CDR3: ASSLDRVGNIQY
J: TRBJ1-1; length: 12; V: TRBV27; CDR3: ASSPTGLNTEAF
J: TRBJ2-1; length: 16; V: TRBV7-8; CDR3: ASSEEWGLSGVYNEQF
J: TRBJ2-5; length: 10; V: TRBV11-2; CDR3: ASSLDRGLQY
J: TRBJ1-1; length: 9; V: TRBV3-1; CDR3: ASRDTAEAF
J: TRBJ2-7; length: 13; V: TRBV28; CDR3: ATRDRGLPSTSQY
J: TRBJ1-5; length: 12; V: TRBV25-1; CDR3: ASSEGSLYQPQH
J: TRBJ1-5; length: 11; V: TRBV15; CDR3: ATSNGGNQPQH
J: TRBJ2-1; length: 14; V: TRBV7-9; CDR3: ASSSSGTSGNNEQF
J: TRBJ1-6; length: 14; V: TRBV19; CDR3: ASSRTGRRYNSPLH
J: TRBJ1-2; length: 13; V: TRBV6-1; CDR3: ASRVRTTTNYGYT
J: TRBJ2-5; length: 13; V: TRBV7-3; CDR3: ASSTNGVARETQY
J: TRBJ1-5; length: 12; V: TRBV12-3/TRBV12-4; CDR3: ASSLGGNYQPQH
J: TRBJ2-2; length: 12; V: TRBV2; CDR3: ASSDSANTGELF
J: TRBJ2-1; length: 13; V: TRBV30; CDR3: AWSAVSGGADEQF
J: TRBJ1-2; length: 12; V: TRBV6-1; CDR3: ASSSGVGIYGYT
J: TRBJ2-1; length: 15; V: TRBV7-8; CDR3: ASSPLALTSGKGEQF
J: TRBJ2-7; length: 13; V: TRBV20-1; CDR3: SADTVYTGNYEQY
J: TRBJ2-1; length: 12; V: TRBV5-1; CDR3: ASSASSGRDEQF